These 6 T cell receptor beta chains were sequenced from one sample in a study of cytomegalovirus exposure and HLA in healthy donors. Assay used: immunoSEQ multiplex PCR; TCRdb lists only in-frame clones, some missing. The sample lists 200,000 to 250,000 clones; roughly 83% were seen once. Sequenced sample: PBMCs. These receptors were taken from a woman under 30 in good health and CMV-seronegative.

The V call is TRBV7-3, the J call TRBJ2-1, with D possibly TRBD1 on 6 matching bases. Germline V gives CDR1 SGHTA, CDR2 FQGTGA. This CDR3 contains 15 residues. V was trimmed by 5 bases and J by 7 bases, leaving 18 bases between them. The CDR3 here is CASSVLWGPRNEQFF. The DNA for the CDR3 is TGTGCCAGCAGCGTCTTGTGGGGGCCTAGGAATGAGCAGTTCTTC. Full variable domain (missing parts from reference TRBV7-3 and TRBJ2-1): GAGVSQTPSNKVTEKGKYVELRCDPISGHTALYWYRQSLGQGPEFLIYFQGTGAADDSGLPNDRFFAVRPEGSVSTLKIQRTERGDSAVYLCASSVLWGPRNEQFFGPGTRLTVL.

This chain uses TRBV27 with TRBJ2-1, with D possibly being TRBD1 (5 bases). V was trimmed by 6 bases and J by 0 bases, leaving 9 bases between them. This CDR3 spans 14 amino acids. Germline CDR1 and CDR2: MNHEY and SMNVEV (reference sequence). CDR3 loop: CASRETASYNEQFF. In nucleotides, the CDR3 is TGTGCCAGCAGAGAGACAGCCTCCTACAATGAGCAGTTCTTC.

The rearrangement links TRBV2 to TRBJ2-7; perhaps TRBD1 as D (6 bases). The CDR3 loop spans 14 amino acids. Trimming shortened V by 3 bases and J by 5 bases, and 14 bases separated the two germline ends. Germline V gene lookup returns CDR1 SNHLY and CDR2 FYNNEI. CDR3 sequence reads: CASSDRAGVHEQYF. The CDR3 region has the DNA TGTGCCAGCAGTGACCGGGCAGGGGTCCACGAGCAGTACTTC.

This chain links TRBV28 with TRBJ1-2; D call uncertain. Germline loops: CDR1 MDHEN, CDR2 SYDVKM. The CDR3 contains 15 residues. Between the trimmed V and J ends, which lost 2 bases and 11 bases, there was a span of 21 bases. The CDR3 DNA sequence: TGTGCCAGCAGTTTAGGTACGGCCGGGTTTAGAAGTTACACCTTC. Its translation is CASSLGTAGFRSYTF.

J is TRBJ1-2 and V is TRBV29-1; maybe TRBD1 (5 bases). CDR1 and CDR2 from the germline V gene are SQVTM and ANQGSEA. The V gene lost 7 bases and the J gene lost 0 bases, with 15 bases spanning the gap. The CDR3 length is 14 residues. CDR3 nucleotides: TGCAGCGCATTCAGACAGACAGCTAACTATGGCTACACCTTC. It specifies CSAFRQTANYGYTF.

V gene TRBV27 combines with J gene TRBJ2-3; D possibly corresponds to TRBD2 (5 bases). The CDR3 extends over 13 amino acids. CDR1 and CDR2 (germline): MNHEY, SMNVEV (reference sequence). The V end was cut by 3 bases, the J end by 4 bases, with 8 bases between. The CDR3 DNA sequence: TGTGCCAGCAGTTTCCAGGAGGCAGATACGCAGTATTTT. Translated: CASSFQEADTQYF.